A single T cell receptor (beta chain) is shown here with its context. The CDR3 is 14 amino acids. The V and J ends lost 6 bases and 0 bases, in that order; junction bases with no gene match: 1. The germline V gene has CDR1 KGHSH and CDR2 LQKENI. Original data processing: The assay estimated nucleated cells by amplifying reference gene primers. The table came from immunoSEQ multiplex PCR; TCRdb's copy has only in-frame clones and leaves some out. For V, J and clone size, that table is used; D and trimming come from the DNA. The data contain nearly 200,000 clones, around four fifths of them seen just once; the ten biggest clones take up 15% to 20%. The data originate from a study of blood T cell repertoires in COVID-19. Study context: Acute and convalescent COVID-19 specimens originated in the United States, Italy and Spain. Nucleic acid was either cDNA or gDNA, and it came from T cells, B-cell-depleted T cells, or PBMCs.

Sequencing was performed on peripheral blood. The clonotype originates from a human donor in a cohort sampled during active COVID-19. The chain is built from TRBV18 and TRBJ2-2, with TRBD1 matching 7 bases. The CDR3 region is CASSTGANTGELFF. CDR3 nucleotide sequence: TGTGCCAGCTCTACAGGGGCGAACACCGGGGAGCTGTTTTTT. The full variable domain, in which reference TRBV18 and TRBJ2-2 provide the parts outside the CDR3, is NAGVMQNPRHLVRRRGQEARLRCSPMKGHSHVYWYRQLPEEGLKFMVYLQKENIIDESGMPKERFSAEFPKEGPSILRIQQVVRGDSAAYFCASSTGANTGELFFGEGSRLTVL.